The rows below give T cell receptor beta chains drawn from one sample of a study of human T cells and chemical hapten exposure. TCRdb recomputed calls from the RACE reads with MiXCR, one row per CDR3 protein. The repertoire has around 40,000 distinct CDR3 sequences, 9.5% to 15% of them found once; the top ten carry around 2.5%. Source: whole blood, taken in connection with sensitization to the hapten diphenylcyclopropenone (DPC). Source of these receptors: a woman in her 40s with alopecia areata. Some clones in this sample may be carry-over from other donors' samples. Each CDR3 is given with its conserved first and last residue. A D gene is named only where the DNA matches it firmly. Size tells how often a clone was seen (once, few, many) or the class of an expanded clone, and some rows leave it out.

j_gene: TRBJ2-5
v_gene: TRBV12-3/TRBV12-4
d_gene: .
abundance: .
CDR3aa: CASSNRDGQETQYF
CDR3nt: TGTGCCAGCAGTAACAGGGATGGGCAAGAGACCCAGTACTTC

j_gene: TRBJ1-2
v_gene: TRBV29-1
d_gene: TRBD1
abundance: .
CDR3aa: CSVKRDRDTYGYTF
CDR3nt: TGCAGCGTGAAACGGGACAGGGATACCTATGGCTACACCTTC

j_gene: TRBJ2-6
v_gene: TRBV12-3/TRBV12-4
d_gene: TRBD1
abundance: few
CDR3aa: CASTPGQENSGANVLTF
CDR3nt: TGTGCCAGCACCCCGGGACAGGAGAACTCTGGGGCCAACGTCCTGACTTTC

j_gene: TRBJ2-1
v_gene: TRBV6-5
d_gene: TRBD2
abundance: many
CDR3aa: CASSYGTSGGHNEQFF
CDR3nt: TGTGCCAGCAGTTACGGGACTAGCGGGGGGCACAATGAGCAGTTCTTC

j_gene: TRBJ2-5
v_gene: TRBV9
d_gene: .
abundance: .
CDR3aa: CASSVGTVVQETQYF
CDR3nt: TGTGCCAGCAGCGTGGGGACTGTAGTCCAAGAGACCCAGTACTTC

j_gene: TRBJ2-2
v_gene: TRBV24-1
d_gene: TRBD1
abundance: .
CDR3aa: CATSDRQGMDTGELFF
CDR3nt: TGTGCCACCAGTGACCGACAGGGGATGGACACCGGGGAGCTGTTTTTT

j_gene: TRBJ2-7
v_gene: TRBV29-1
d_gene: .
abundance: .
CDR3aa: CSANKAAEQYF
CDR3nt: TGCAGCGCCAACAAGGCGGCCGAGCAGTACTTC

j_gene: TRBJ1-5
v_gene: TRBV10-3
d_gene: .
abundance: many
CDR3aa: CAISESHSDQPQHF
CDR3nt: TGTGCCATCAGTGAGTCGCACAGTGATCAGCCCCAGCATTTT

j_gene: TRBJ2-5
v_gene: TRBV29-1
d_gene: .
abundance: few
CDR3aa: CSGRSGGETQYF
CDR3nt: TGCAGCGGGAGAAGCGGCGGAGAAACCCAGTACTTC

j_gene: TRBJ1-1
v_gene: TRBV30
d_gene: .
abundance: many
CDR3aa: CAWSLTYQGEAFF
CDR3nt: TGTGCCTGGAGCCTTACATACCAGGGAGAAGCTTTCTTT

j_gene: TRBJ2-7
v_gene: TRBV28
d_gene: .
abundance: few
CDR3aa: CASSTRGLYEQYF
CDR3nt: TGTGCCAGCAGCACCAGGGGTCTCTACGAGCAGTACTTC

j_gene: TRBJ1-1
v_gene: TRBV28
d_gene: .
abundance: .
CDR3aa: CASGLVSWGTEAFF
CDR3nt: TGTGCCAGCGGGTTAGTTTCATGGGGCACTGAAGCTTTCTTT

j_gene: TRBJ1-2
v_gene: TRBV29-1
d_gene: .
abundance: .
CDR3aa: CSVGTGANYGYTF
CDR3nt: TGCAGCGTGGGGACCGGAGCTAACTATGGCTACACCTTC

j_gene: TRBJ2-5
v_gene: TRBV20-1
d_gene: .
abundance: .
CDR3aa: CSARIPPGEETQYF
CDR3nt: TGCAGTGCCCGAATACCCCCGGGAGAAGAGACCCAGTACTTC

j_gene: TRBJ2-3
v_gene: TRBV7-2
d_gene: .
abundance: .
CDR3aa: CASSSAFTDTQYF
CDR3nt: TGTGCCAGCAGCTCCGCCTTCACAGATACGCAGTATTTT

j_gene: TRBJ2-4
v_gene: TRBV27
d_gene: .
abundance: many
CDR3aa: CASSTLESKNIQYF
CDR3nt: TGTGCCAGCAGTACCCTCGAATCCAAAAACATTCAGTACTTC

j_gene: TRBJ1-2
v_gene: TRBV14
d_gene: .
abundance: .
CDR3aa: CASSQDAYGYTF
CDR3nt: TGTGCCAGCAGCCAAGATGCTTATGGCTACACCTTC

j_gene: TRBJ2-7
v_gene: TRBV6-5
d_gene: .
abundance: many
CDR3aa: CASSLTWDTEQYF
CDR3nt: TGTGCCAGCAGTCTAACCTGGGACACCGAGCAGTACTTC

j_gene: TRBJ2-7
v_gene: TRBV2
d_gene: .
abundance: many
CDR3aa: CASSQGIYEQYF
CDR3nt: TGTGCCAGCAGTCAGGGTATCTACGAGCAGTACTTC

j_gene: TRBJ2-2
v_gene: TRBV6-5
d_gene: .
abundance: many
CDR3aa: CASSYSTNTGELFF
CDR3nt: TGTGCCAGCAGTTACTCTACGAACACCGGGGAGCTGTTTTTT

j_gene: TRBJ1-3
v_gene: TRBV2
d_gene: .
abundance: few
CDR3aa: CASRKDSRSSGNTIYF
CDR3nt: TGTGCCAGCAGAAAGGACAGCCGCTCCTCTGGAAACACCATATATTTT

j_gene: TRBJ2-3
v_gene: TRBV20-1
d_gene: .
abundance: .
CDR3aa: CSAAGGADTQYF
CDR3nt: TGCAGTGCCGCAGGGGGGGCAGATACGCAGTATTTT

j_gene: TRBJ2-1
v_gene: TRBV6-2/TRBV6-3
d_gene: TRBD2
abundance: many
CDR3aa: CATRGGVSNEQFF
CDR3nt: TGTGCCACCCGGGGGGGGGTGAGCAATGAGCAGTTCTTC

j_gene: TRBJ1-1
v_gene: TRBV7-9
d_gene: .
abundance: many
CDR3aa: CASSPGGRSEAFF
CDR3nt: TGTGCCAGCAGCCCCGGGGGCAGAAGTGAAGCTTTCTTT

j_gene: TRBJ1-5
v_gene: TRBV18
d_gene: .
abundance: many
CDR3aa: CASSPGWADQPQHF
CDR3nt: TGTGCCAGCTCACCCGGCTGGGCCGATCAGCCCCAGCATTTT

j_gene: TRBJ1-3
v_gene: TRBV3-1
d_gene: .
abundance: many
CDR3aa: CASGEGGAAGNTIYF
CDR3nt: TGTGCCAGCGGGGAAGGGGGTGCCGCTGGAAACACCATATATTTT

j_gene: TRBJ2-5
v_gene: TRBV28
d_gene: TRBD2
abundance: .
CDR3aa: CATTAGVFETQYF
CDR3nt: TGTGCCACCACAGCGGGAGTATTTGAGACCCAGTACTTC

j_gene: TRBJ2-3
v_gene: TRBV10-3
d_gene: .
abundance: many
CDR3aa: CAISVDPREDTQYF
CDR3nt: TGTGCCATCAGTGTGGACCCCAGGGAAGATACGCAGTATTTT

j_gene: TRBJ2-3
v_gene: TRBV29-1
d_gene: .
abundance: few
CDR3aa: CSERQGGADTQYF
CDR3nt: TGCAGCGAGCGACAGGGAGGGGCAGATACGCAGTATTTT

j_gene: TRBJ2-5
v_gene: TRBV20-1
d_gene: .
abundance: .
CDR3aa: CSARNPSPGAQETQYF
CDR3nt: TGCAGTGCTAGAAACCCTTCCCCGGGGGCCCAAGAGACCCAGTACTTC

j_gene: TRBJ2-3
v_gene: TRBV2
d_gene: .
abundance: .
CDR3aa: CASSERETDTQYF
CDR3nt: TGTGCCAGCAGTGAAAGGGAGACAGATACGCAGTATTTT

j_gene: TRBJ2-2
v_gene: TRBV11-2
d_gene: TRBD1
abundance: many
CDR3aa: CASTGQGMTGELFF
CDR3nt: TGTGCCAGCACCGGACAGGGGATGACCGGGGAGCTGTTTTTT

j_gene: TRBJ1-2
v_gene: TRBV29-1
d_gene: .
abundance: many
CDR3aa: CSVLDSKIYGYTF
CDR3nt: TGCAGCGTCCTGGACAGCAAGATCTATGGCTACACCTTC

j_gene: TRBJ2-1
v_gene: TRBV3-1
d_gene: .
abundance: many
CDR3aa: CATSGAQSYNEQFF
CDR3nt: TGTGCCACTTCCGGGGCCCAGTCCTACAATGAGCAGTTCTTC

j_gene: TRBJ2-3
v_gene: TRBV7-2
d_gene: .
abundance: many
CDR3aa: CASSLQLAYSDTQYF
CDR3nt: TGTGCCAGCAGCTTACAACTTGCGTACTCAGATACGCAGTATTTT

j_gene: TRBJ1-6
v_gene: TRBV5-1
d_gene: TRBD1
abundance: many
CDR3aa: CASSLISGQYNSPLHF
CDR3nt: TGCGCCAGCAGCTTGATTTCGGGACAGTATAATTCACCCCTCCACTTT

j_gene: TRBJ1-4
v_gene: TRBV29-1
d_gene: .
abundance: few
CDR3aa: CSAGASTNEKLFF
CDR3nt: TGCAGCGCCGGAGCGTCAACTAATGAAAAACTGTTTTTT

j_gene: TRBJ1-1
v_gene: TRBV29-1
d_gene: .
abundance: few
CDR3aa: CSAMTLNTEAFF
CDR3nt: TGCAGCGCGATGACCCTAAACACTGAAGCTTTCTTT

j_gene: TRBJ2-5
v_gene: TRBV6-2/TRBV6-3
d_gene: .
abundance: many
CDR3aa: CASSRLGETQYF
CDR3nt: TGTGCCAGCAGCCGTCTTGGAGAGACCCAGTACTTC

j_gene: TRBJ2-6
v_gene: TRBV28
d_gene: .
abundance: few
CDR3aa: CASSPRDINSGANVLTF
CDR3nt: TGTGCCAGCAGTCCTCGGGACATAAACTCTGGGGCCAACGTCCTGACTTTC

j_gene: TRBJ2-7
v_gene: TRBV3-1
d_gene: TRBD1
abundance: few
CDR3aa: CASRPGTGGRKYF
CDR3nt: TGTGCCAGCAGACCCGGGACAGGGGGCCGCAAGTACTTC

j_gene: TRBJ2-5
v_gene: TRBV7-2
d_gene: TRBD2
abundance: .
CDR3aa: CASSLAHGGARETQYF
CDR3nt: TGTGCCAGCAGCTTAGCGCACGGGGGGGCCCGGGAGACCCAGTACTTC